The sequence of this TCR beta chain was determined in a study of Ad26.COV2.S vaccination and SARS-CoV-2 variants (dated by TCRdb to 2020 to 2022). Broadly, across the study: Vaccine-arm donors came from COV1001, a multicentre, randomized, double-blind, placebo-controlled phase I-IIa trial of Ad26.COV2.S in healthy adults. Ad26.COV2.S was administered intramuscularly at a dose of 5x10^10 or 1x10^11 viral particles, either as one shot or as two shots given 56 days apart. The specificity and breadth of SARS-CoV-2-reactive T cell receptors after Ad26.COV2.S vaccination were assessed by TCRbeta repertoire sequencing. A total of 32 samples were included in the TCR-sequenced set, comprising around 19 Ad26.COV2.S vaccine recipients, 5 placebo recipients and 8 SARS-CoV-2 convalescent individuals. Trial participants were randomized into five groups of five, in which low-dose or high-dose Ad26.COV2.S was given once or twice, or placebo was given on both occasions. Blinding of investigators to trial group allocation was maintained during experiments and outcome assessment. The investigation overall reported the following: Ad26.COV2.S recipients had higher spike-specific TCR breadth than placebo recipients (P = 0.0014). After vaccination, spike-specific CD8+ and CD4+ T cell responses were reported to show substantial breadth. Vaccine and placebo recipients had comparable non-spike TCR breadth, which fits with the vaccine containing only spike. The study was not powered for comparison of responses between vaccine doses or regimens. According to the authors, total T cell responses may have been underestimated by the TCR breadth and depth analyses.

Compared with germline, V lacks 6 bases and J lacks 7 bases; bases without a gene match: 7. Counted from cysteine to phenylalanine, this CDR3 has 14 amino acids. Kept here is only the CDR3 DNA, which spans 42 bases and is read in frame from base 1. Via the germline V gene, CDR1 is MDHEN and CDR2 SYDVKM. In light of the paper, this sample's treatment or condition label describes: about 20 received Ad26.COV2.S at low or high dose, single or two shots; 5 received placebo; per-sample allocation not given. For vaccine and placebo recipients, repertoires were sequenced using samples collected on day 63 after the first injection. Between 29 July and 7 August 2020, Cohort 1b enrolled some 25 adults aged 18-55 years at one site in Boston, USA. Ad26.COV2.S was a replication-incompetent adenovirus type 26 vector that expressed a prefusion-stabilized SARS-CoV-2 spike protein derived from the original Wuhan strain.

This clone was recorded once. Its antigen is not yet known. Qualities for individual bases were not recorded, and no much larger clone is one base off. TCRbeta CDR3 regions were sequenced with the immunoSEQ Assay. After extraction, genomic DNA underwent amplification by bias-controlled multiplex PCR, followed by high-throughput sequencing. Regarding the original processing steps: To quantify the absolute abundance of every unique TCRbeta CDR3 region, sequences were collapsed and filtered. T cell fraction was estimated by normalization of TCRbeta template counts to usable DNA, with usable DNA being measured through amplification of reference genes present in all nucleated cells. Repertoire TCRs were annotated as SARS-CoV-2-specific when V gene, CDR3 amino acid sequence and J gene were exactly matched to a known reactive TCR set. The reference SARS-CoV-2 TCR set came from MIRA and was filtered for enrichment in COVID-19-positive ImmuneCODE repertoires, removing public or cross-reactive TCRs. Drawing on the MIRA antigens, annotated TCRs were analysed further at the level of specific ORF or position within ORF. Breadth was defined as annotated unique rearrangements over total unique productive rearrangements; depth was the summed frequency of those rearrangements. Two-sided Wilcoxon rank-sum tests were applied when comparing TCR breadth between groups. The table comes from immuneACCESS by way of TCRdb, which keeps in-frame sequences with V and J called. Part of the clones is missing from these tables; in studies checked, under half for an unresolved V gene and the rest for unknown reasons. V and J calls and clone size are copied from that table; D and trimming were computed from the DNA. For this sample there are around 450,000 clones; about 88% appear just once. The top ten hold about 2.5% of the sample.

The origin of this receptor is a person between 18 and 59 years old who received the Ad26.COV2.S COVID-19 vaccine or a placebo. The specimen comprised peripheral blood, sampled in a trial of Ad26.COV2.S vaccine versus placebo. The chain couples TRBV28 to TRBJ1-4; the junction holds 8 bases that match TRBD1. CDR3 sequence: CASSRTGYSEKLFF. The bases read TGTGCCAGCAGCCGGACAGGGTATTCTGAAAAACTGTTTTTT.